The 14 T cell receptor beta chains listed next were all sequenced from one sample in a study of cytomegalovirus exposure and HLA in healthy donors (dated by TCRdb to 2015 to 2018). Receptor amplification or capture employed the immunoSEQ multiplex PCR assay. The multiplex PCR relied on a mix of 60 forward primers for TCR Vbeta segments and 13 reverse primers for TCR Jbeta segments. As stored in TCRdb, this immuneACCESS dataset retains in-frame rearrangements with V and J assigned. A fraction of the clones does not appear; measured against another copy, unresolved V genes explain less than half of the discrepancy, and the remainder lacks a known reason. Present in this sample are about 150,000 clones, around 84% of which were seen just once. 2% to 3% of the sample is taken by the ten largest. The source material was PBMCs. All receptors derive from a young man in good health and CMV-seropositive.

J is TRBJ1-6 and V is TRBV7-9, with D tentatively TRBD1 (5 bases). With 1 base removed from V and 11 bases from J, the gap between germline ends came to 12 bases. From germline, CDR1 is SEHNR and CDR2 FQNEAQ (reference sequence). The CDR3 is made up of 14 amino acids. Here the CDR3 reads CASSLEQDRPPLHF. In DNA, the CDR3 is TGTGCCAGCAGCTTAGAACAGGATCGACCACCCCTCCACTTT.

The chain uses TRBV10-1 and TRBJ2-1, with TRBD2 as a possible D gene (7 bases). Germline loops: CDR1 WNHNN, CDR2 SYGVQD (reference sequence). V lost 2 bases and J lost 5, with 16 bases in between. The CDR3 consists of 16 residues. This CDR3 is CASSEGRAGAHNEQFF. In nucleotides, the CDR3 is TGCGCCAGCAGTGAGGGACGGGCGGGGGCCCACAATGAGCAGTTCTTC.

The rearrangement joins TRBV5-1 to TRBJ2-5, with TRBD2 matching over 10 bases. V lost 3 bases and J lost 0; bases outside the gene matches: 5. From germline, CDR1 is SGHRS and CDR2 YFSETQ. The CDR3 loop spans 16 amino acids. CDR3 sequence (DNA): TGCGCCAGCAGCTGGGCTAGCGGGAGTTACCAAGAGACCCAGTACTTC. Amino acid sequence: CASSWASGSYQETQYF.

The V gene is TRBV5-1, the J gene TRBJ2-1; D not resolved. The V end lost 4 bases, the J end lost 0 bases, and 11 bases lay between the germline ends. This CDR3 has 15 amino acids. Germline V CDR1 and CDR2: SGHRS, YFSETQ. This CDR3 reads CASSPSQNSYNEQFF. CDR3 DNA: TGCGCCAGCAGCCCCTCACAGAACTCCTACAATGAGCAGTTCTTC.

The rearrangement links TRBV28 to TRBJ2-3, with D unclear. The CDR3 has 14 amino acids. Trimming removed 2 bases from V and 0 bases from J, with 6 bases in between. The V gene's germline CDR1 is MDHEN and CDR2 SYDVKM. The CDR3 region is CASSLDGSTDTQYF. The CDR3 DNA is TGTGCCAGCAGTTTAGACGGGAGCACAGATACGCAGTATTTT.

This clone was counted once. This CDR3 reads CARGSGSGTQYF. Written as DNA, the CDR3 is TGTGCCAGAGGGAGCGGGAGTGGGACCCAGTACTTC. V gene TRBV2 combines with J gene TRBJ2-5, with 8 bases lining up with TRBD2. With 9 bases clipped from V and 7 bases from J, the junction kept 7 bases outside the gene matches. The CDR3 length is 12 residues. Germline CDR1 and CDR2: SNHLY and FYNNEI.

This chain connects TRBV11-3 to TRBJ2-4; 7 bases are shared with TRBD1. Germline lookup yields CDR1 SGHNT and CDR2 YENEEA. The V and J ends lost 5 bases and 0 bases, in that order; junction bases with no gene match: 13. This CDR3 is built from 18 residues. The CDR3 is CASSARQGSALAKNIQYF. As DNA, the CDR3 is TGTGCCAGCAGCGCACGACAGGGATCTGCCCTAGCCAAAAACATTCAGTACTTC.

The V and J genes are TRBV7-3 and TRBJ2-3; D might be TRBD1 (6 bases). This CDR3 comprises 13 residues. V lost 4 bases to trimming and J lost 6 bases, with 11 bases between them. Germline-derived CDR1 and CDR2 are SGHTA and FQGTGA. CDR3 in DNA: TGTGCCAGCAGCTCCCAGGGGCCGGATACGCAGTATTTT. This gives the protein CASSSQGPDTQYF.

The chain joins TRBV29-1 to TRBJ1-1, with 11 bases lining up with TRBD1. Trimming took 6 bases from V and 8 from J; bases not matched to a gene: 8. Germline assignment: CDR1 SQVTM and CDR2 ANQGSEA. The CDR3 runs to 13 residues. The CDR3 loop is CSVVRDRGSEAFF. The CDR3 DNA reads TGCAGCGTGGTTCGGGACAGGGGGTCGGAAGCTTTCTTT.

This clone was detected only once. Additional DNA sequences in this sample encode the identical CDR3. The chain uses TRBV5-6 and TRBJ1-3; D gene ambiguous. CDR1 and CDR2 from the germline V gene are SGHDT and YYEEEE. V dropped 1 base and J dropped 2 bases, with 7 bases sitting between them. There are 14 residues in the CDR3. The CDR3 DNA sequence: TGTGCCAGCAGCTTGTTGGCAGCTGGAAACACCATATATTTT. It specifies CASSLLAAGNTIYF. The whole variable domain, remainder taken from reference TRBV5-6 and TRBJ1-3, is DAGVTQSPTHLIKTRGQQVTLRCSPKSGHDTVSWYQQALGQGPQFIFQYYEEEERQRGNFPDRFSGHQFPNYSSELNVNALLLGDSALYLCASSLLAAGNTIYFGEGSWLTVV.

This clone was seen more than once but under ten times. V gene TRBV2 combines with J gene TRBJ2-7, with 8 nucleotides matching TRBD1. The CDR3 has 14 amino acids. The germline gives CDR1 SNHLY, CDR2 FYNNEI. V lost 5 bases, J lost 4 bases, and 7 bases stayed unmatched. The CDR3 protein is CASSPLTGEYEQYF. For the CDR3, the DNA is TGTGCCAGCAGTCCCCTGACAGGGGAGTACGAGCAGTACTTC.

The rearrangement uses TRBV19 and TRBJ1-2; D unresolved. This CDR3 is built from 14 residues. V was shortened by 6 bases and J by 8 bases, with 19 bases between the two germline ends. The V gene's germline CDR1 is LNHDA and CDR2 SQIVND (reference sequence). CDR3 sequence reads: CASSHREPIAGYTF. DNA for the CDR3: TGTGCCAGTAGCCACAGAGAACCCATTGCAGGCTACACCTTC.

This clone was seen only a few times. CDR3 region: CASSPVTYPNEQFF. CDR3 nucleotides: TGTGCCAGTAGTCCCGTGACTTACCCCAATGAGCAGTTCTTC. This chain joins TRBV19 and TRBJ2-1; no clear D gene. Trimming stripped 5 bases from V and 6 bases from J, with 14 bases between. The germline V gene has CDR1 LNHDA and CDR2 SQIVND (reference sequence). CDR3 size: 14 residues.

The chain employs TRBV5-1 and TRBJ2-5; 10 nucleotides align to TRBD1. This CDR3 has 14 amino acids. Unmatched junction bases numbered 4, after V lost 4 bases and J lost 4 bases. CDR1 SGHRS and CDR2 YFSETQ come from the germline V gene. The CDR3 is CASSPDRGIETQYF. DNA for the CDR3: TGCGCCAGCAGCCCGGACAGGGGGATAGAGACCCAGTACTTC.